A single sample gave rise to the 9 T cell receptor beta chains below, sequenced in a study of siplizumab effects on memory and regulatory T cells. Only in-frame clones appear in the TCRdb table, and some are missing; sequencing was by immunoSEQ multiplex PCR. Among 80,000 to 130,000 clones listed, approximately 91% were seen once. Sequencing used CD4+ T cells sorted from blood. All receptors derive from a human donor in good health. Some clones in this sample may be carry-over from other donors' samples.

CDR3 sequence: CASSLETPAEAFF. Here the CDR3 DNA reads TGTGCCAGCAGCCTCGAAACCCCAGCTGAAGCTTTCTTT. The chain employs TRBV28 and TRBJ1-1; no definite D call. CDR3 length equals 13 residues. Between the trimmed V and J ends, which lost 6 bases and 6 bases, there was a span of 14 bases. CDR1 is MDHEN and CDR2 is SYDVKM in the germline V gene.

The rearrangement links TRBV20-1 to TRBJ2-7; D remains ambiguous. The V end was cut by 6 bases, the J end by 7 bases, with 13 bases between. Germline CDR1 reads DFQATT; CDR2 reads SNEGSKA (reference sequence). The CDR3 totals 11 residues. CDR3 residues: CSAGPGEEQYF. CDR3 nucleotide sequence: TGCAGTGCCGGTCCCGGAGAAGAGCAGTACTTC.

Only one count was recorded for this clone. The chain has TRBV18 and TRBJ2-5; D tentatively reads TRBD1 or TRBD2 (5 bases each). This CDR3 spans 17 amino acids. Germline CDR1 reads KGHSH; CDR2 reads LQKENI. V lost 3 bases and J lost 5, with 22 bases in between. CDR3 sequence reads: CASSPGLGTARAETQYF. Written as DNA, the CDR3 is TGTGCCAGCTCACCCGGTTTAGGGACGGCCAGGGCGGAGACCCAGTACTTC.

The chain recombines TRBV28 with TRBJ1-1, with unresolved D. This CDR3 has 13 amino acids. V was clipped by 6 bases and J by 5 bases, with 13 bases between them. CDR1 MDHEN and CDR2 SYDVKM come from the germline V gene. The CDR3 bases are TGTGCCAGCAGCTATGGGCCGATGACTGAAGCTTTCTTT. Amino acids: CASSYGPMTEAFF.

This chain joins TRBV2 and TRBJ1-1, with D maybe TRBD1 (5 bases). Trimming removed 4 bases from V and 5 bases from J, with 11 bases in between. Germline-derived CDR1 and CDR2 are SNHLY and FYNNEI. The CDR3 spans 13 residues. The chain's CDR3 is CASSAEQGTEAFF. For the CDR3, the DNA is TGTGCCAGCAGTGCCGAGCAGGGTACTGAAGCTTTCTTT.

The chain uses TRBV5-1 and TRBJ1-5; D unclear. Trimming shortened V by 4 bases and J by 5 bases, and 10 bases separated the two germline ends. This CDR3 has 13 residues. The germline CDR1 and CDR2 sequences are SGHRS and YFSETQ. Here the CDR3 reads CASSPNGDQPQHF. The DNA for the CDR3 is TGCGCCAGCAGCCCGAACGGCGATCAGCCCCAGCATTTT.

The V call is TRBV30, the J call TRBJ2-7; D is ambiguous. Deletions cut 1 base from V and 3 bases from J, with 13 bases between. Germline CDR1 reads GTSNPN; CDR2 reads SVGIG (reference sequence). CDR3 size: 14 residues. This chain's CDR3 is CAWSETVIHYEQYF. The CDR3 nucleotides read TGTGCCTGGAGTGAAACAGTGATACACTACGAGCAGTACTTC.

This rearrangement joins TRBV11-3 to TRBJ2-1, with D tentatively TRBD1 (6 bases). V was cut by 5 bases and J by 7 bases, with 15 bases left in between. The CDR3 is 14 residues long. The germline CDR1 and CDR2 sequences are SGHNT and YENEEA. As DNA, the CDR3 is TGTGCCAGCAGCCCCCAGGGGCGCGCAAATGAGCAGTTCTTC. Protein sequence: CASSPQGRANEQFF.

The CDR3 DNA follows: TGTGCCTGGAGTGTCGATTTAATCTCTGGAAACACCATATATTTT. Amino acid sequence: CAWSVDLISGNTIYF. This chain links TRBV30 with TRBJ1-3; no reliable D call. Germline assignment: CDR1 GTSNPN and CDR2 SVGIG (reference sequence). V lost 0 bases to trimming and J lost 0 bases, with 9 bases between them. CDR3 length: 15 residues.